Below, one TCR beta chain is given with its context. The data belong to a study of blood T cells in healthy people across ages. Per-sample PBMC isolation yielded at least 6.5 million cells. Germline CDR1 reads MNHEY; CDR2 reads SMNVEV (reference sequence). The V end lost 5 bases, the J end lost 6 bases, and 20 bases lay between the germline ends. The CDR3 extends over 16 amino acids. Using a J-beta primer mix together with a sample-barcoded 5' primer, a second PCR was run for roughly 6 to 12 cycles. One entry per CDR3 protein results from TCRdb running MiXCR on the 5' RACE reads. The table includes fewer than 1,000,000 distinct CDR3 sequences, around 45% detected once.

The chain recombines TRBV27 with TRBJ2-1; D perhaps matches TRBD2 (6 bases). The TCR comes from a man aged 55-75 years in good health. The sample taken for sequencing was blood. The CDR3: CASSPLGSGVPNEQFF. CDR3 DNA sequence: TGTGCCAGCAGTCCGCTGGGTAGCGGAGTCCCCAATGAGCAGTTCTTC.